The 15 T cell receptor beta chains below were found in one sample sequenced in a study of blood T cell repertoires in COVID-19. The table came from immunoSEQ multiplex PCR; TCRdb's copy has only in-frame clones and leaves some out. The sample holds 120,000 to 150,000 clones, approximately 80% seen once. The specimen was peripheral blood. The receptor set was obtained from a man in his 60s with active or convalescent COVID-19.

The chain couples TRBV7-9 to TRBJ2-7; D is perhaps TRBD2 (6 bases). This CDR3 region has 14 residues. V was trimmed by 2 bases and J by 3 bases, leaving 11 bases between them. CDR1 is SEHNR and CDR2 is FQNEAQ in the germline V gene (reference sequence). CDR3 region: CASSLRQGGYEQYF. In DNA form, the CDR3 reads TGTGCCAGCAGCTTACGTCAGGGAGGCTACGAGCAGTACTTC.

The chain carries TRBV7-2 and TRBJ2-7; 10 nucleotides line up with TRBD2. J lost 2 bases, V lost 0 bases, and 4 bases had no gene match. The CDR3 sequence is 16 residues long. Per the germline V gene, CDR1 is SGHTA and CDR2 is FQGNSA. CDR3 nucleotide sequence: TGTGCCAGCAGCTTAGCGGCTAGCGGGAGCCCCTACGAGCAGTACTTC. Its translation: CASSLAASGSPYEQYF.

This rearrangement joins TRBV5-1 to TRBJ2-7, with 8 nucleotides matching TRBD2. Germline V gene sequence: CDR1 SGHRS, CDR2 YFSETQ. V shed 4 bases, J shed 11 bases, and the junction held 20 bases outside the gene matches. The CDR3 totals 16 residues. In DNA form, the CDR3 reads TGCGCCAGCAGCCCATCTGGAGGGACTAGGTCTCAGAGAGAGTACTTC. This sequence encodes CASSPSGGTRSQREYF.

Worth noting for this clone: Different DNA sequences within this sample yield the same CDR3. The chain is built from TRBV29-1 and TRBJ1-3; D remains ambiguous. V was shortened by 2 bases and J by 0 bases, with 5 bases between the two germline ends. The CDR3 is made up of 13 amino acids. Germline CDR1 SQVTM, CDR2 ANQGSEA. DNA for the CDR3: TGCAGCGTTGAACTATTCTCTGGAAACACCATATATTTT. This sequence encodes CSVELFSGNTIYF.

The sample holds one count of this clone. The chain uses TRBV5-4 and TRBJ2-1; 8 bases map to TRBD2. The CDR3 is made up of 16 amino acids. The ends lost 3 bases at V and 6 bases at J; junction bases unmatched: 11. Germline V lookup: CDR1 SGHNT, CDR2 YYREEE (reference sequence). The CDR3 DNA sequence: TGTGCCAGCAGCTCTCTTAGCGGGGAGCCCATCAATGAGCAGTTCTTC. This translates into CASSSLSGEPINEQFF.

Written as DNA, the CDR3 is TGTGCCAGCAGCCAAGGCCGGTACACCGGGGAGCTGTTTTTT. Its protein is CASSQGRYTGELFF. This chain uses TRBV3-1 (or the pseudogene TRBV3-2) with TRBJ2-2, with D hard to call. Germline assignment: CDR1 LGHDT and CDR2 YNNKEL (reference sequence). This CDR3 has 14 amino acids. The V gene lost 1 base and the J gene lost 3 bases, with 6 bases spanning the gap.

This clone was found once. As DNA, the CDR3 is TGCGCCAGCAGAGGCGCTAGCGTTCGCACAGATACGCAGTATTTT. This sequence encodes CASRGASVRTDTQYF. The rearrangement links TRBV5-1 to TRBJ2-3; possible D gene TRBD2, 6 bases. V was pared by 5 bases and J by 1 base, with 14 bases between. The CDR3 extends over 15 amino acids. Germline V gene lookup returns CDR1 SGHRS and CDR2 YFSETQ.

The rearrangement uses TRBV29-1 and TRBJ1-1; 10 bases match TRBD1. This CDR3 contains 13 residues. Germline loops: CDR1 SQVTM, CDR2 ANQGSEA. V was clipped by 4 bases and J by 6 bases; unmatched bases: 5. CDR3 protein: CSVAGQGNAEAFF. The CDR3 DNA is TGCAGCGTTGCGGGACAGGGGAATGCTGAAGCTTTCTTT.

This clone was observed a few times. The genes are TRBV7-2 and TRBJ1-2, with 7 bases fitting TRBD1. Germline CDR1 reads SGHTA; CDR2 reads FQGNSA. V gave up 6 bases and J gave up 6 bases; unmatched junction bases: 10. The CDR3 sequence is 14 residues long. CDR3 residues: CASRAQRGRDGYTF. CDR3 in DNA: TGTGCCAGCAGGGCTCAGAGGGGGCGGGATGGCTACACCTTC.

The chain employs TRBV28 and TRBJ1-2, with 9 nucleotides matching TRBD1. V lost 5 bases, J lost 4 bases, and 11 bases stayed unmatched. From germline, CDR1 is MDHEN and CDR2 SYDVKM. CDR3 length: 16 residues. CDR3 nucleotides: TGTGCCAGCAGTCCCATCCCGGGACAGGGAATCTATGGCTACACCTTC. It translates to CASSPIPGQGIYGYTF.

V is TRBV2 and J is TRBJ1-5, with 12 bases matching TRBD1. V gave up 7 bases and J gave up 6 bases; unmatched junction bases: 7. The CDR3 totals 15 residues. CDR1 and CDR2 (germline): SNHLY, FYNNEI. The CDR3 here is CASTGTGGAGQPQHF. The CDR3 nucleotides are TGTGCCAGCACCGGGACAGGGGGCGCAGGTCAGCCCCAGCATTTT.

This clone appeared a single time. This rearrangement joins TRBV9 to TRBJ1-5; TRBD1 aligns across 7 bases. Germline V gene data show CDR1 as SGDLS and CDR2 as YYNGEE. Germline trimming cut 4 bases from V and 2 bases from J; bases unmatched to any gene: 6. The length of the CDR3 is 15 residues. The CDR3 DNA reads TGTGCCAGCAGCCCCCGGGACAGTGGCAATCAGCCCCAGCATTTT. It codes for CASSPRDSGNQPQHF.

The chain uses TRBV27 and TRBJ2-1; 10 nucleotides line up with TRBD2. The CDR3 is made up of 15 amino acids. Trimming took 1 base from V and 6 from J; bases not matched to a gene: 3. Germline CDR1 is MNHEY and CDR2 is SMNVEV (reference sequence). DNA for the CDR3: TGTGCCAGCAGTTTATGGAGCGGGAGGGCCAATGAGCAGTTCTTC. Residues: CASSLWSGRANEQFF.

The chain combines TRBV9 with TRBJ1-1; weak D call: TRBD1 (6 bases). Germline V gene sequence: CDR1 SGDLS, CDR2 YYNGEE. Trimming shortened V by 4 bases and J by 3 bases, and 16 bases separated the two germline ends. There are 15 residues in the CDR3. The CDR3 sequence: CASSPQGLGDTEAFF. CDR3 nucleotide sequence: TGTGCCAGCAGCCCCCAGGGGCTCGGGGACACTGAAGCTTTCTTT.

In this sample, this clone turned up once. The V and J genes are TRBV19 and TRBJ1-2, with D perhaps TRBD1 (5 bases). The V gene lost 7 bases and the J gene lost 5 bases, with 11 bases spanning the gap. The CDR3 has 12 amino acids. CDR1 and CDR2 (germline): LNHDA, SQIVND (reference sequence). CDR3 coding DNA: TGTGCCAGTAAGCAGACAGTTTATGGCTACACCTTC. This gives the protein CASKQTVYGYTF.